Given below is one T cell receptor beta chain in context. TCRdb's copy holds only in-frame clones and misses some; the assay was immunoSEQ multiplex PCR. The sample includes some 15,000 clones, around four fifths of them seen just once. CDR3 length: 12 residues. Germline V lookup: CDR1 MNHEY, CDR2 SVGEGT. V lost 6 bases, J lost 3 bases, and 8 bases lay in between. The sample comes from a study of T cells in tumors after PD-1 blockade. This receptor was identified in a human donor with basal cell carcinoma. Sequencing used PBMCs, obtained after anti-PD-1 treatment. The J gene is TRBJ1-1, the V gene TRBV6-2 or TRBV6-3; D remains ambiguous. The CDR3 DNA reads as TGTGCCAGCAGCCCTAGGTACACTGAAGCTTTCTTT. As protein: CASSPRYTEAFF.